This T cell receptor (beta chain) appears in the sequencing data of a study of OX40 agonist ivuxolimab in advanced cancers. Study summary: Dose-escalation subjects each had hepatocellular carcinoma, melanoma, renal cell or head and neck cancer. At around 81% male, the cohort had a mean age of approximately 64 years, ranging from roughly 20 to 90. Study-level results: Among some nonresponders, normalized T-cell clonal expansion was also low. With doses of 0.1 to 3.0 mg/kg, CD4+ and CD8+ blood T cells had undergone clonal expansion by week 6.

Comment on this clone: Its antigen is not known.

The V gene's germline CDR1 is LNHNV and CDR2 YYDKDF (reference sequence). The J segment lost 5 bases and the V segment lost 6 bases, leaving 10 bases of the junction unmatched. The CDR3 runs to 15 residues. Some clones are missing from TCRdb's copy, which holds only in-frame ones; the method was immunoSEQ multiplex PCR. The data contain around 79,000 clones, more than 85% of them seen just once; the ten biggest clones take up roughly 10%. This clonotype originated in an adult with an advanced solid tumor such as melanoma, head and neck, liver or kidney cancer. The V gene is TRBV15, the J gene TRBJ2-3; 8 positions agree with TRBD2. The sequencing used CD4+ or CD8+ T cells sorted from blood, collected in a trial of the OX40 agonist ivuxolimab. The CDR3 DNA reads as TGTGCCACCAGGAGACAGCGGGGGCCCGGAGATACGCAGTATTTT. This codes for CATRRQRGPGDTQYF.